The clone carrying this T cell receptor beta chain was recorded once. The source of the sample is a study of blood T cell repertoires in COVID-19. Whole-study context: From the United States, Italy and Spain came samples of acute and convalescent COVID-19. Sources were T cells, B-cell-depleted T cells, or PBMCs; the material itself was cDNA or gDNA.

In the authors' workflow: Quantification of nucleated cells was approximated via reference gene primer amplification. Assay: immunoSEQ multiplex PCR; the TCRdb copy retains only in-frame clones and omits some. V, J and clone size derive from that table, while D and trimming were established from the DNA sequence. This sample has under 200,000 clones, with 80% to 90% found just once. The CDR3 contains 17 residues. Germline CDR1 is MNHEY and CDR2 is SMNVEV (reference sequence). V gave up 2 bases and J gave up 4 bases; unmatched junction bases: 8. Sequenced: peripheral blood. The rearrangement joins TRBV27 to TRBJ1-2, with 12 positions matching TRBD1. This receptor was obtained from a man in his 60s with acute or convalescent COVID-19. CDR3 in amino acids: CASSLRDRGPQGYGYTF. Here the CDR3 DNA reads TGTGCCAGCAGTTTACGGGACAGGGGGCCCCAAGGCTATGGCTACACCTTC.